These 27 T cell receptor beta chains share one sample of origin, sequenced in a study of blood T cell repertoires in COVID-19. The repertoire was sequenced with immunoSEQ multiplex PCR; TCRdb's copy has only in-frame clones and lacks some. The sample has approximately 330,000 clones, around 87% seen once; the top ten hold more than 3%. The sequencing input was peripheral blood. The receptors derive from a woman aged 50 to 65 with active or convalescent COVID-19.

The rearrangement joins TRBV5-4 to TRBJ2-7; 11 bases match TRBD1. V lost 4 bases and J lost 6; bases outside the gene matches: 6. This CDR3 is 14 amino acids long. Per the germline V gene, CDR1 is SGHNT and CDR2 is YYREEE (reference sequence). CDR3 coding DNA: TGTGCCAGCAGCCTGAGAGGGACAGGGGGCGAGCAGTACTTC. It yields the protein CASSLRGTGGEQYF.

V gene TRBV10-2 combines with J gene TRBJ2-7; TRBD1 matches 9 bases. With V trimmed by 6 bases and J by 0 bases, 9 bases remained unmatched. This CDR3 region has 16 residues. Germline assignment: CDR1 WSHSY and CDR2 SAAADI. The CDR3 bases are TGCGCCAGCAGGGACAGGGGCCCTAGCGCCTCCTACGAGCAGTACTTC. Its protein is CASRDRGPSASYEQYF.

The chain carries TRBV4-2 and TRBJ2-6; D not resolved. Looked up from germline, CDR1 is LGHNA and CDR2 is YNFKEQ. Between the trimmed V and J ends, which lost 2 bases and 4 bases, there was a span of 9 bases. This CDR3 comprises 15 residues. The CDR3 DNA sequence: TGTGCCAGCAGCCAACAGGTATCCGGGGCCAACGTCCTGACTTTC. Translation gives CASSQQVSGANVLTF.

This clone has just one count. V and J are TRBV28 and TRBJ2-7; TRBD1 aligns across 8 bases. CDR1 and CDR2 (germline): MDHEN, SYDVKM. This CDR3 region has 16 residues. J gave up 3 bases and V 10 bases, and 17 bases lay outside the gene matches. This CDR3 reads CATLQPPGQGNYEQYF. Here the CDR3 DNA reads TGTGCCACCCTACAACCCCCCGGACAGGGTAACTACGAGCAGTACTTC. Drawing the rest from reference TRBV28 and TRBJ2-7, the complete variable domain is DVKVTQSSRYLVKRTGEKVFLECVQDMDHENMFWYRQDPGLGLRLIYFSYDVKMKEKGDIPEGYSVSREKKERFSLILESASTNQTSMYLCATLQPPGQGNYEQYFGPGTRLTVT.

V gene TRBV3-1 (or the pseudogene TRBV3-2) combines with J gene TRBJ1-6, with unresolved D. The CDR3 is 19 residues long. Germline CDR1 and CDR2: LGHDT and YNNKEL (reference sequence). Between the trimmed V and J ends, which lost 3 bases and 7 bases, there was a span of 25 bases. The CDR3 reads CASSHRNLDMWASNSPLHF. CDR3 DNA sequence: TGTGCCAGCAGCCACCGAAACTTAGACATGTGGGCTTCAAATTCACCCCTCCACTTT.

This clone has a single count. For the CDR3, the DNA is TGTGCCAGCAGCCCCACTCCGGAGACAGGGACTGGAAACACCATATATTTT. Translating it yields CASSPTPETGTGNTIYF. V and J are TRBV7-6 and TRBJ1-3, with TRBD1 identical over 7 bases. This CDR3 comprises 17 residues. V trimming: 5 bases; J trimming: 2 bases; junction bases outside the gene matches: 12. Germline loops: CDR1 SGHVS, CDR2 FNYEAQ.

V gene TRBV16 combines with J gene TRBJ1-5; a weak D match, TRBD1 (6 bases). Trimming shortened V by 0 bases and J by 1 base, and 7 bases separated the two germline ends. CDR3 length: 15 amino acids. CDR1 is KGHSY, CDR2 FQNENV, per germline. The CDR3 spells CASSQSGHSNQPQHF. The CDR3, as DNA: TGTGCCAGCAGCCAATCGGGACACAGCAATCAGCCCCAGCATTTT.

V is TRBV16 and J is TRBJ1-1; D is ambiguous. This CDR3 has 13 amino acids. V lost 0 bases to trimming and J lost 2 bases, with 4 bases between them. Germline values: CDR1 KGHSY, CDR2 FQNENV. CDR3 loop: CASSQSKNTEAFF. Here the CDR3 DNA reads TGTGCCAGCAGCCAATCCAAAAACACTGAAGCTTTCTTT. The full variable domain, rest sourced from reference TRBV16 and TRBJ1-1, is GEEVAQTPKHLVRGEGQKAKLYCAPIKGHSYVFWYQQVLKNEFKFLISFQNENVFDETGMPKERFSAKCLPNSPCSLEIQATKLEDSAVYFCASSQSKNTEAFFGQGTRLTVV.

V and J are TRBV5-4 and TRBJ1-1, with 10 bases matching TRBD1. The CDR3 runs 17 residues. J was trimmed by 1 base and V by 4 bases; bases with no gene match: 10. Looked up from germline, CDR1 is SGHNT and CDR2 is YYREEE (reference sequence). The CDR3 loop is CASSRPGQGRQNTEAFF. As DNA, the CDR3 is TGTGCCAGCAGCCGACCGGGACAGGGGAGGCAGAACACTGAAGCTTTCTTT.

This clone showed up just once. This chain links TRBV18 with TRBJ1-4; TRBD1 matches 9 bases. Germline V gene data show CDR1 as KGHSH and CDR2 as LQKENI. J gave up 0 bases and V 2 bases, and 10 bases lay outside the gene matches. CDR3 length equals 19 residues. As DNA, the CDR3 is TGTGCCAGCTCACCATACAGGGGGCTCGACCTACCAACTAATGAAAAACTGTTTTTT. Translating it yields CASSPYRGLDLPTNEKLFF.

Points on this clone: No DNA is shown, since the ends of the CDR3 on it are uncertain; the CDR3 is the one TCRdb lists. The chain is built from TRBV10-3 and TRBJ1-2. The CDR3 contains 15 residues when both ends are counted. CDR1 ENHRY and CDR2 SYGVKD come from the germline V gene. The CDR3 is CAISSSGGFDYGYTF.

This chain links TRBV7-9 with TRBJ2-1; 7 bases match TRBD2. V shed 5 bases, J shed 0 bases, and the junction held 4 bases outside the gene matches. Germline values: CDR1 SEHNR, CDR2 FQNEAQ (reference sequence). This CDR3 has 15 amino acids. For the CDR3, the DNA is TGTGCCAGCAGCCCTCTAGCGGCCTCCTACAATGAGCAGTTCTTC. It translates to CASSPLAASYNEQFF.

The V gene is TRBV6-5, the J gene TRBJ1-2; 9 nucleotides align to TRBD1. Trimming removed 7 bases from V and 5 bases from J; junction bases left unmatched: 5. Germline CDR1 reads MNHEY; CDR2 reads SVGAGI. This CDR3 has 13 amino acids. CDR3 DNA: TGTGCCAGCACGACAGGGGGGAGTTATGGCTACACCTTC. Its protein product is CASTTGGSYGYTF.

The rearrangement joins TRBV18 to TRBJ2-7; the D gene is possibly TRBD2 (7 bases). This CDR3 region has 14 residues. Germline V lookup: CDR1 KGHSH, CDR2 LQKENI. V gave up 2 bases and J gave up 6 bases, with 14 bases separating them. CDR3 DNA: TGTGCCAGCTCACCATTAGGGGCGGGGGCCGAGCAGTACTTC. Amino acid sequence: CASSPLGAGAEQYF.

The chain carries TRBV30 and TRBJ1-4; D unclear. The CDR3 is 13 amino acids. Germline V gene sequence: CDR1 GTSNPN, CDR2 SVGIG (reference sequence). Trimming removed 4 bases from V and 7 bases from J, with 13 bases in between. Written as DNA, the CDR3 is TGTGCCTGGACCATTAGTTATGCTGAAAAACTGTTTTTT. Protein sequence: CAWTISYAEKLFF.

The chain recombines TRBV9 with TRBJ2-7, with 11 bases identical to TRBD1. V dropped 4 bases and J dropped 6; count of bases not matched to a gene: 6. This CDR3 contains 14 residues. Germline-derived CDR1 and CDR2 are SGDLS and YYNGEE. CDR3 DNA sequence: TGTGCCAGCAGCACAGGACAGGGGGCCCTCGAGCAGTACTTC. Protein sequence: CASSTGQGALEQYF.

This clone showed up just once. The CDR3 sequence: CASSQIFPPGEQFF. The DNA for the CDR3 is TGTGCCAGCAGTCAGATCTTCCCGCCAGGTGAGCAGTTCTTC. The rearrangement links TRBV27 to TRBJ2-1; D is ambiguous. The CDR3 has 14 amino acids. Germline-derived CDR1 and CDR2 are MNHEY and SMNVEV (reference sequence). The V end was cut by 5 bases, the J end by 9 bases, with 17 bases between.

The J gene is TRBJ1-1, the V gene TRBV6-5, with no clear D. Germline values: CDR1 MNHEY, CDR2 SVGAGI. The CDR3 sequence is 16 residues long. V shed 0 bases and J shed 2 bases, with 13 bases lying between them. The CDR3 region has the DNA TGTGCCAGCAGTTACTCGGCAGGATCTTTCAACACTGAAGCTTTCTTT. Its protein is CASSYSAGSFNTEAFF.

The V gene is TRBV5-5, the J gene TRBJ1-4; D might be TRBD1 (6 bases). V lost 3 bases, J lost 17 bases, and 14 bases lay in between. Germline assignment: CDR1 SGHKS and CDR2 YYEKEE (reference sequence). The CDR3 spans 11 residues. CDR3 nucleotide sequence: TGTGCCAGCAGCTCCAGGGGTCCCCCTTTTTTT. Its protein product is CASSSRGPPFF.

The count of this clone is one. The chain is built from TRBV21-1 and TRBJ1-2; the DNA was not used to check the table's D call, TRBD1. TRBV21-1 is marked as a pseudogene. CDR3 size: 16 residues. CDR3 region: CASSGGTVPTNYGYTF. CDR3 DNA sequence: TGTGCCAGCAGCGGGGGGACAGTTCCAACTAACTATGGCTACACCTTC.

The chain combines TRBV12-1 with TRBJ1-2. TRBV12-1 is listed as a pseudogene. The CDR3 totals 16 residues. In DNA, the CDR3 is TGTGCCAGCAGCTTTGTCGGCTCGTGCAGCGACTATGGCTACACCTTC. Amino acids: CASSFVGSCSDYGYTF.

The V call is TRBV7-9, the J call TRBJ2-3; TRBD2 aligns across 12 bases. Germline V lookup: CDR1 SEHNR, CDR2 FQNEAQ (reference sequence). CDR3 length equals 19 residues. The V gene end was trimmed by 6 bases and the J gene end by 0 bases; junction bases not matched to a gene: 13. The chain's CDR3 is CASSGLAGGRATSTDTQYF. The CDR3 DNA reads as TGTGCCAGCAGTGGTCTAGCGGGAGGGAGAGCCACTAGCACAGATACGCAGTATTTT.

CDR3: CAAAGGLASYNEQFF. The CDR3 region has the DNA TGTGCCGCCGCAGGGGGATTAGCGTCCTACAATGAGCAGTTCTTC. The rearrangement joins TRBV6-5 to TRBJ2-1, with 7 positions matching TRBD1. Per germline, CDR1 MNHEY and CDR2 SVGAGI. After removal of 11 bases from V and 1 base from J, the junction contained 11 bases not matched to a gene. The CDR3 runs to 15 residues.

This clone was picked up one time. The J gene is TRBJ2-3, the V gene TRBV4-2, with 8 bases aligning to TRBD2. V dropped 4 bases and J dropped 0; count of bases not matched to a gene: 9. Looked up from germline, CDR1 is LGHNA and CDR2 is YNFKEQ. The CDR3 is 17 residues long. The CDR3 coding sequence is TGTGCCAGCAGCCCTCAGGGCGGGGGGACTAGCACAGATACGCAGTATTTT. This sequence encodes CASSPQGGGTSTDTQYF.

The chain recombines TRBV30 with TRBJ2-7; no definite D call. Germline CDR1 and CDR2: GTSNPN and SVGIG (reference sequence). V lost 0 bases and J 5 bases, leaving 11 bases between the germline ends. The CDR3 is made up of 13 amino acids. In DNA form, the CDR3 reads TGTGCCTGGAGTGTACAGCAAAGGAACGAGCAGTACTTC. This encodes CAWSVQQRNEQYF. Filled out from reference TRBV30 and TRBJ2-7, the complete variable domain reads SQTIHQWPATLVQPVGSPLSLECTVEGTSNPNLYWYRQAAGRGLQLLFYSVGIGQISSEVPQNLSASRPQDRQFILSSKKLLLSDSGFYLCAWSVQQRNEQYFGPGTRLTVT.

The chain employs TRBV19 and TRBJ1-6; D unresolved. CDR3 length: 16 amino acids. Germline CDR1 and CDR2: LNHDA and SQIVND (reference sequence). V lost 5 bases and J 8 bases, leaving 19 bases between the germline ends. The DNA of the CDR3 is TGTGCCAGTAGTCCCGACCCTAGGTTCGCATATTCACCCCTCCACTTT. It specifies CASSPDPRFAYSPLHF. Together with reference TRBV19 and TRBJ1-6, the CDR3 gives the full variable domain: DGGITQSPKYLFRKEGQNVTLSCEQNLNHDAMYWYRQDPGQGLRLIYYSQIVNDFQKGDIAEGYSVSREKKESFPLTVTSAQKNPTAFYLCASSPDPRFAYSPLHFGNGTRLTVT.

The chain carries TRBV3-1 (or the pseudogene TRBV3-2) and TRBJ2-2, with TRBD1 matching 8 bases. Germline CDR1 and CDR2: LGHDT and YNNKEL (reference sequence). Unmatched junction bases numbered 10, after V lost 1 base and J lost 0 bases. This CDR3 comprises 19 residues. In nucleotides, the CDR3 is TGTGCCAGCAGCCAAGTCCTTAGGCGGACAGGGACGAACACCGGGGAGCTGTTTTTT. Its protein product is CASSQVLRRTGTNTGELFF.